This T cell receptor beta chain stems from a study of early T cells in non-severe SARS-CoV-2 infection. This CDR3 contains 13 residues. Germline assignment: CDR1 SGHRS and CDR2 YFSETQ. V was shortened by 4 bases and J by 2 bases, with 9 bases between the two germline ends. This clonotype was found many times. The protocol attached unique molecular identifiers to individual cDNA molecules. TCRdb passed the 5' RACE reads through MiXCR, listing each CDR3 protein once. The sample has 68,000 or so distinct CDR3 sequences; about an eighth are singletons. The receptor was isolated from an adult who was a healthcare worker with PCR-confirmed SARS-CoV-2 infection or an uninfected control (not recorded which). Sequenced material: whole blood. The chain is built from TRBV5-1 and TRBJ1-1; no definite D call. The CDR3 bases are TGCGCCAGCAGCGAAGGTGCTAACACTGAAGCTTTCTTT. Its protein product is CASSEGANTEAFF.